This T cell receptor (beta chain) was captured by sequencing in a study of shared clonotypes between healthy human individuals. TCRdb's table, derived via immunoSEQ multiplex PCR, lists solely in-frame clones and lacks some. The table lists over 2 million clones, over 85% of them singletons, with 0.85% to 1.2% in the top ten. CD45RO-negative, CCR7-selected cells formed the naive CD8 fraction, which excluded terminally differentiated effector memory CD45RA+ cells. Germline-derived CDR1 and CDR2 are SGHRS and YFSETQ. Between the trimmed V and J ends, which lost 5 bases and 0 bases, there was a span of 14 bases. This CDR3 has 15 amino acids.

The clonotype was recovered from a man younger than 35 in good health. The chain links TRBV5-1 to TRBJ1-1, with unresolved D. The sequenced sample consisted of naive CD8+ T cells sorted from blood. The DNA for the CDR3 is TGCGCCAGCAGACTTCTATGGGGAATGAACACTGAAGCTTTCTTT. Encoded protein: CASRLLWGMNTEAFF.